This TCR beta chain was found in a study of radiotherapy plus CTLA-4 blockade in lung cancer. Study background: Objective responses arose in approximately 20% of patients, and 31% experienced disease control.

Study-wide findings and caveats: Blood TCR clones of tumor origin expanded after radiotherapy plus ipilimumab.

The table lists this clone with a few counts. Its antigen is still unknown. The CDR3 is made up of 13 amino acids. Trimming left V 7 bases short and J 9 bases short, with 22 bases between. The germline gives CDR1 SQVTM, CDR2 ANQGSEA. Assay used: immunoSEQ multiplex PCR; TCRdb lists only in-frame clones, some missing. Of about 43,000 clones listed, approximately 67% are singletons. The TCR comes from a human donor with non-small cell lung cancer who had a partial response to radiotherapy plus ipilimumab. The material sequenced was peripheral blood, taken from a patient treated with radiotherapy plus ipilimumab. V gene TRBV29-1 combines with J gene TRBJ2-7; the D gene is possibly TRBD1 (5 bases). The CDR3 DNA follows: TGCAGCGCGAGACTGCCAGGGTCCCCAGGGCAGTACTTC. Its translation: CSARLPGSPGQYF.